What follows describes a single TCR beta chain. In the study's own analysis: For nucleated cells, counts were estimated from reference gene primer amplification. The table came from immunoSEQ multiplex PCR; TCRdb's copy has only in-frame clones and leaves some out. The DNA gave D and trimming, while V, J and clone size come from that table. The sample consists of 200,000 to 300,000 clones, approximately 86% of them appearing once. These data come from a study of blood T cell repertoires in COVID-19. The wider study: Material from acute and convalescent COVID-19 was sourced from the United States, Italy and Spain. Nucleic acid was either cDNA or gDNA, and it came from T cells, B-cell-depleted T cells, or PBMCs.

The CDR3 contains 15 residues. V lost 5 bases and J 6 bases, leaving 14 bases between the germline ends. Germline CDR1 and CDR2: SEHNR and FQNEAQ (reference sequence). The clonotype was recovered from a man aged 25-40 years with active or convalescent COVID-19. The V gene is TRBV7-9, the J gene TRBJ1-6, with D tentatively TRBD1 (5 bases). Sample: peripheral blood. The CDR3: CASSPATGGNSPLHF. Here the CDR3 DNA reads TGTGCCAGCAGCCCAGCTACGGGGGGTAATTCACCCCTCCACTTT.